The following is a T cell receptor (beta chain) sequence with its context. Its antigen is unknown. The entry originates in a study of shared clonotypes between healthy human individuals. Profiled with immunoSEQ multiplex PCR; TCRdb holds only in-frame clones, not every one. Of 2 million to 3 million clones listed, over 85% are singletons. CDR1 and CDR2 from the germline V gene are SGHDN and FVKESK. The CDR3 is 15 amino acids. V was shortened by 2 bases and J by 2 bases, with 12 bases between the two germline ends. Notes on the study in general: The expectation was that sequencing depth would affect clonotype sharing among donors.

Investigators divided CD4+ cells into CD45RA+ naive and CD45RA-negative memory subsets. The clonotype was recovered from a man between 18 and 29 years old in good health. Some clones in this sample may be carry-over from other donors' samples. V is TRBV14 and J is TRBJ1-2; no firm D call. Sequenced sample: naive CD4+ T cells from PBMCs. Subset defined: CD45RA+ positively selected. The CDR3: CASSQTGKPNYGYTF. In DNA, the CDR3 is TGTGCCAGCAGCCAAACGGGCAAGCCCAACTATGGCTACACCTTC. The full variable domain, with the rest looked up from reference TRBV14 and TRBJ1-2, is EAGVTQFPSHSVIEKGQTVTLRCDPISGHDNLYWYRRVMGKEIKFLLHFVKESKQDESGMPNNRFLAERTGGTYSTLKVQPAELEDSGVYFCASSQTGKPNYGYTFGSGTRLTVV.